Listed below are T cell receptor beta chains from one sample, sequenced in a study of blood T cell repertoires in COVID-19. Here immunoSEQ multiplex PCR was the method, and the copy in TCRdb shows in-frame clones only, minus some. The repertoire has roughly 320,000 clones, 70% to 90% of them found once; the top ten carry around 6.9%. The material sequenced was peripheral blood. Every receptor here comes from a human donor in a cohort sampled during active COVID-19. Both conserved end residues are part of each CDR3. The D gene is left open where the match is weak. A clone size is listed for some rows: how often the clone was seen (once, few, many), or a class if it is expanded.

few,TRBJ1-2,.,TRBV12-3/TRBV12-4,CASSLQKNYGYTF,TGTGCCAGCAGTTTACAGAAGAACTATGGCTACACCTTC
.,TRBJ1-1,TRBD1,TRBV3-1/TRBV3-2,CASSGTDPEAFF,TGTGCCAGCAGTGGGACAGACCCTGAAGCTTTCTTT
.,TRBJ2-1,TRBD2,TRBV5-6,CASSFGLATYNEQFF,TGTGCCAGCAGCTTCGGACTAGCAACCTACAATGAGCAGTTCTTC
.,TRBJ2-7,.,TRBV6-5,CASSGNSYEQYF,TGTGCCAGCTCGGGAAACTCCTACGAGCAGTACTTC
.,TRBJ1-1,.,TRBV21-1,CASSSPGTTQSQNTEAFF,TGTGCCAGCAGCTCCCCCGGGACAACCCAGTCCCAGAACACTGAAGCTTTCTTT
.,TRBJ2-7,TRBD1,TRBV19,CASSIGTGTFIYEQYF,TGTGCCAGTAGTATCGGGACAGGGACCTTTATCTACGAGCAGTACTTC
.,TRBJ1-2,TRBD1,TRBV5-1,CASSWTGTNYGYTF,TGCGCCAGCAGCTGGACAGGTACTAACTATGGCTACACCTTC
.,TRBJ2-2,.,TRBV19,CASSRRVNTGELFF,TGTGCCAGTAGTAGGAGGGTCAACACCGGGGAGCTGTTTTTT
.,TRBJ1-2,.,TRBV6-5,CASSSPGGMGYGYTF,TGTGCCAGCAGTTCCCCGGGGGGGATGGGCTATGGCTACACCTTC
few,TRBJ1-5,.,TRBV18,CASSPPPGLSNQPQHF,TGTGCCAGCTCACCACCGCCAGGCCTCAGCAATCAGCCCCAGCATTTT
once,TRBJ1-5,.,TRBV6-4,CASPSLVRQPQHF,TGTGCCAGCCCAAGCTTGGTTCGTCAGCCCCAGCATTTT
few,TRBJ2-2,TRBD1,TRBV2,CASTRQGTFGELFF,TGTGCCAGCACCAGACAGGGGACGTTCGGGGAGCTGTTTTTT
.,TRBJ1-5,.,TRBV5-1,CASSLVGSYSNQPQHF,TGCGCCAGCAGCTTGGTGGGCAGCTATAGCAATCAGCCCCAGCATTTT
few,TRBJ1-6,TRBD1,TRBV15,CATALDRASPLHF,TGTGCCACCGCATTGGACAGGGCCTCACCCCTCCACTTT
.,TRBJ1-4,.,TRBV2,CASRTRENEKLFF,TGTGCCAGCCGGACACGGGAGAATGAAAAACTGTTTTTT
few,TRBJ2-2,.,TRBV18,CASSPRTLTGELFF,TGTGCCAGCTCACCACGGACTCTAACCGGGGAGCTGTTTTTT
many,TRBJ1-2,TRBD1,TRBV6-5,CASSFSGTAHNYGYTF,TGTGCCAGCAGTTTCTCCGGGACAGCCCATAACTATGGCTACACCTTC
.,TRBJ1-4,.,TRBV5-5,CASSLYSFIGTNEKLFF,TGTGCCAGCAGCTTGTACTCTTTTATCGGAACTAATGAAAAACTGTTTTTT
.,TRBJ2-1,.,TRBV19,CASSTSSYNEQFF,TGTGCCAGTAGTACGAGCTCCTACAATGAGCAGTTCTTC
.,TRBJ2-3,.,TRBV19,CASSINELDTQYF,TGTGCCAGTAGTATAAACGAGCTAGATACGCAGTATTTT
.,TRBJ1-1,TRBD1,TRBV2,CASYRGENTEAFF,TGTGCCAGCTACAGGGGCGAGAACACTGAAGCTTTCTTT
once,TRBJ1-2,.,TRBV6-5,CASSTTGNYGYTF,TGTGCCAGCAGTACCACAGGCAACTATGGCTACACCTTC
.,TRBJ2-5,.,TRBV5-4,CASSPTPARETQYF,TGTGCCAGCAGCCCGACTCCAGCTAGGGAGACCCAGTACTTC
.,TRBJ1-5,.,TRBV12-3/TRBV12-4,CASHSGGNQPQHF,TGTGCCAGCCACTCAGGGGGCAATCAGCCCCAGCATTTT
.,TRBJ1-1,.,TRBV9,CASSVGSGNTEAFF,TGTGCCAGCAGCGTAGGCAGTGGGAACACTGAAGCTTTCTTT
.,TRBJ1-2,.,TRBV6-1,CASSERQFYGYTF,TGTGCCAGCAGTGAGCGGCAGTTCTATGGCTACACCTTC
.,TRBJ2-1,TRBD2,TRBV7-3,CASSPSGGAYNEQFF,TGTGCCAGCAGCCCAAGCGGGGGGGCCTACAATGAGCAGTTCTTC
.,TRBJ2-2,.,TRBV5-1,CASSLNGGLLTGELFF,TGCGCCAGCAGCTTAAACGGGGGGCTCCTGACCGGGGAGCTGTTTTTT
.,TRBJ2-1,TRBD2,TRBV19,CASKASGGADNEQFF,TGTGCCAGTAAAGCTAGCGGGGGGGCTGACAATGAGCAGTTCTTC